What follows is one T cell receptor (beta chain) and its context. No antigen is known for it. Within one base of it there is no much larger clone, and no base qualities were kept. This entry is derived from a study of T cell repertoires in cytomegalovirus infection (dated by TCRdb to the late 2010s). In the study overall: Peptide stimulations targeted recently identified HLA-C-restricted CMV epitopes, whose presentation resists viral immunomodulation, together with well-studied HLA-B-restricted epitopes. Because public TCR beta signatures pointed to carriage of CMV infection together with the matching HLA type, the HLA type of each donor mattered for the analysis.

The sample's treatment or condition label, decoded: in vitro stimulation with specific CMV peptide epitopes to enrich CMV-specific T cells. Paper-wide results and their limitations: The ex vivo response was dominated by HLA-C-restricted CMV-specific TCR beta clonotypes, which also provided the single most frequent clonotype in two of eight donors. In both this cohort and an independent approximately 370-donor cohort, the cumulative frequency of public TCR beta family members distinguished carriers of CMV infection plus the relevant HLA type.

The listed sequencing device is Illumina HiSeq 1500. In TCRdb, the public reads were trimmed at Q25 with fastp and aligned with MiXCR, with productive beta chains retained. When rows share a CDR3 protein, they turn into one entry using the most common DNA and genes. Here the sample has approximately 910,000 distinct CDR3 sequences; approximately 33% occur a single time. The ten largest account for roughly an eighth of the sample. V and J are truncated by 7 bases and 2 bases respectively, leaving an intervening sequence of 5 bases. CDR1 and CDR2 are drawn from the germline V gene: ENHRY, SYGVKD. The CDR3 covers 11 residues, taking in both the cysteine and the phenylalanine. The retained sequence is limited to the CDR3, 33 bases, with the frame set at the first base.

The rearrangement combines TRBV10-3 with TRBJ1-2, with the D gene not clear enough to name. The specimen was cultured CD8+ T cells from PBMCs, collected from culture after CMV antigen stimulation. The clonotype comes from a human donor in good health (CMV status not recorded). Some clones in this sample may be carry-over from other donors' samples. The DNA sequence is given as TGTGCCATCAAGTTGAACTATGGCTACACCTTC. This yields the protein CAIKLNYGYTF.